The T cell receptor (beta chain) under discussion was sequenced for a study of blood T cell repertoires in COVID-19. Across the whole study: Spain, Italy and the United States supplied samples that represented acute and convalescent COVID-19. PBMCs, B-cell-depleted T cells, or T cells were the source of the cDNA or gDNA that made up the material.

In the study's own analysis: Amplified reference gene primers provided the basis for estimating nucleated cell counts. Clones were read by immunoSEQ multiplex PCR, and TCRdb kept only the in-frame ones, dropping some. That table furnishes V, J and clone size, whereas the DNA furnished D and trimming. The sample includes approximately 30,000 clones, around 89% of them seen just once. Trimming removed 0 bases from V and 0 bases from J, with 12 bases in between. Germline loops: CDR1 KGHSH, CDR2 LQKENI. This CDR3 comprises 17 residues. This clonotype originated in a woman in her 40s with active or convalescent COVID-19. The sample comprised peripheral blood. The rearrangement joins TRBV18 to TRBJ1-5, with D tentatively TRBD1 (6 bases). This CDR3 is CASSPPGGGSSNQPQHF. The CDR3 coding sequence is TGTGCCAGCTCACCACCTGGGGGCGGTTCTAGCAATCAGCCCCAGCATTTT.